The clone carrying this T cell receptor beta chain is medium-sized in the sample. What it binds is unknown. V was shortened by 6 bases and J by 7 bases, with 15 bases between the two germline ends. The CDR3 spans 13 residues. Amplification of TRBV12-4/TRBJ1-2 clonotypes used adaptor-ligated barcode primers. TCRdb independently ran MiXCR on the multiplex PCR reads; one entry per CDR3 protein. The sample has 510 or so distinct CDR3 sequences, over 0.75% seen once. Whole-study findings and limits: Under 2.3% of tumor Treg sequences matched blood Tregs or memory cells. Greatest tumor Treg TCR overlap was with tumor naive CD4+ cells.

Naive CD4+ cells had CD25+ Tregs removed. J is TRBJ1-2 and V is TRBV12-3 or TRBV12-4; D possibly corresponds to TRBD1 (5 bases). Sequencing used naive CD4+ T cells sorted from blood. Specified subset: naive CD4+ T cells, CD4+CD45RA+CD25-. This TCR was sampled from a female donor with breast cancer. The CDR3 sequence: CASRVGTERGYTF. The CDR3 DNA sequence: TGTGCCAGCAGGGTTGGGACGGAGCGTGGCTACACCTTC.